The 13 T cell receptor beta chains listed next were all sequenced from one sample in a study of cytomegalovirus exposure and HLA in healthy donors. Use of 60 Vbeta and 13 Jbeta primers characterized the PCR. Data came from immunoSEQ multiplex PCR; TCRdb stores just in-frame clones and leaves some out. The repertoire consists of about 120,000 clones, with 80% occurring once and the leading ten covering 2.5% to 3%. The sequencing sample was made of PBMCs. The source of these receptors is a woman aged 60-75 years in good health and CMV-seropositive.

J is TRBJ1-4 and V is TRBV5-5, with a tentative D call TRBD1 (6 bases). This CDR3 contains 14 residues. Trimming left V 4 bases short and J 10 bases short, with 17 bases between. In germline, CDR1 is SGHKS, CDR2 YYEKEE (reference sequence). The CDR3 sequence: CASSPDRMSGKLFF. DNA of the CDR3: TGTGCCAGCAGCCCAGACAGGATGAGTGGAAAACTGTTTTTT.

CDR3 loop: CASSLLHHTGSTDTQYF. The CDR3 bases are TGTGCCAGCAGTTTACTTCACCACACCGGGAGTACAGATACGCAGTATTTT. The genes are TRBV27 and TRBJ2-3, with D possibly being TRBD2 (6 bases). V dropped 2 bases and J dropped 3 bases, with 18 bases sitting between them. Germline V CDR1 and CDR2: MNHEY, SMNVEV (reference sequence). The CDR3 is made up of 17 amino acids.

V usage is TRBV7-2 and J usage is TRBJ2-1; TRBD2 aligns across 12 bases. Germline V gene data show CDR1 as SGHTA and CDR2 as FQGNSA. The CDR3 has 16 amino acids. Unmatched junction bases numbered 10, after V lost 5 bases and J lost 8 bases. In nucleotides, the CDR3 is TGTGCCAGCAGCCCCCGGCGACTAGCGGGAGACGATGAGCAGTTCTTC. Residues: CASSPRRLAGDDEQFF.

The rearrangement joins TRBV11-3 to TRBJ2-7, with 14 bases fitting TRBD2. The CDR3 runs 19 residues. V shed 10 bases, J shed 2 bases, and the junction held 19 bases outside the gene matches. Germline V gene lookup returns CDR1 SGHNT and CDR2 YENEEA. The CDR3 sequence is CATLSGTSGSDMTTYEQYF. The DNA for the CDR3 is TGTGCCACCCTTTCCGGGACTAGCGGGAGCGATATGACTACCTACGAGCAGTACTTC.

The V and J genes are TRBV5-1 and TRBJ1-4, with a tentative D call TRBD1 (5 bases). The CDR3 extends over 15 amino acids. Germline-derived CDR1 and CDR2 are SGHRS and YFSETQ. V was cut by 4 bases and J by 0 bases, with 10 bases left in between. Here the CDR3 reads CASSPQGATNEKLFF. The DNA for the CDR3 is TGCGCCAGCAGCCCGCAGGGTGCAACTAATGAAAAACTGTTTTTT.

The CDR3 reads CASRGSIFGTDTQYF. CDR3 bases: TGTGCCAGTCGTGGCTCCATCTTCGGCACAGATACGCAGTATTTT. V and J are TRBV6-1 and TRBJ2-3; D gene uncertain. The germline V gene has CDR1 MNHNS and CDR2 SASEGT. V dropped 9 bases and J dropped 1 base, with 17 bases sitting between them. The CDR3 extends over 15 amino acids.

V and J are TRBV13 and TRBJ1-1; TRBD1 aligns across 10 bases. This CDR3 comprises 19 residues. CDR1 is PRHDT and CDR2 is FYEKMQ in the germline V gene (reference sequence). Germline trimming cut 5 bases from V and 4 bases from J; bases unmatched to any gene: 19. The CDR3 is CASSPPRGFGTGARTEAFF. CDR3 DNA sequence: TGTGCCAGCAGCCCCCCTCGGGGTTTCGGGACAGGGGCCCGCACTGAAGCTTTCTTT.

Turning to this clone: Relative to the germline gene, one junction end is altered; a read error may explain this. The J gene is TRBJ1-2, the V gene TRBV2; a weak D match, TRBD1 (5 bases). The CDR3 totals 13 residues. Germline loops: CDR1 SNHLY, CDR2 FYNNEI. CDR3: CASRDYVGYGYTF. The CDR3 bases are TGTGCGAGCAGGGACTACGTTGGCTATGGCTACACCTTC.

The CDR3 is CASSKYRDRGFGSYGYTF. The CDR3 DNA reads as TGTGCCAGCAGCAAATACCGGGACAGGGGTTTTGGTAGCTATGGCTACACCTTC. The genes are TRBV11-1 and TRBJ1-2; 10 bases are shared with TRBD1. Germline assignment: CDR1 SGHAT and CDR2 FQDESV (reference sequence). Germline trimming cut 5 bases from V and 4 bases from J; bases unmatched to any gene: 16. The CDR3 sequence is 18 residues long.

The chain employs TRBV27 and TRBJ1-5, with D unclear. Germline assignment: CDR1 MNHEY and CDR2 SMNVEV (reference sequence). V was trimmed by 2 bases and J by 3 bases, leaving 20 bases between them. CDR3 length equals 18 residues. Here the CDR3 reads CASSLEGFGAGNNQPQHF. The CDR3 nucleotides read TGTGCCAGCAGTTTAGAGGGTTTTGGCGCAGGAAACAATCAGCCCCAGCATTTT.

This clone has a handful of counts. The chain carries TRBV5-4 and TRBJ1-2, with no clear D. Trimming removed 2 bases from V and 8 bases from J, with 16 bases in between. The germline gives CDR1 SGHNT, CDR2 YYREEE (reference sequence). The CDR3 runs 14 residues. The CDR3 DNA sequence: TGTGCCAGCAGCTTAGCAGCACAGAGTTTGGGCTACACCTTC. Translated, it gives CASSLAAQSLGYTF.

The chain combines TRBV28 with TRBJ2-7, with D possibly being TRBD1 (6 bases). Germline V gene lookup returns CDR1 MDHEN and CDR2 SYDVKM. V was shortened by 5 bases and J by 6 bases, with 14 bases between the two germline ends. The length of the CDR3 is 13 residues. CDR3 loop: CASSPPDSSEQYF. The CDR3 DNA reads TGTGCCAGCAGTCCCCCGGACAGTTCCGAGCAGTACTTC.

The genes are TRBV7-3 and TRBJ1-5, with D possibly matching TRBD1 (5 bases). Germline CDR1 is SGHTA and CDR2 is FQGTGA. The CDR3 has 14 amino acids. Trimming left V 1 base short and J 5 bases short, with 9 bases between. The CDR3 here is CASSLRAGDQPQHF. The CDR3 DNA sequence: TGTGCCAGCAGCTTAAGGGCGGGGGATCAGCCCCAGCATTTT. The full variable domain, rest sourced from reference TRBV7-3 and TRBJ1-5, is GAGVSQTPSNKVTEKGKYVELRCDPISGHTALYWYRQSLGQGPEFLIYFQGTGAADDSGLPNDRFFAVRPEGSVSTLKIQRTERGDSAVYLCASSLRAGDQPQHFGDGTRLSIL.